The next 20 T cell receptor beta chains were all read from a single sample in a study of T cell repertoires in cytomegalovirus infection. TCRdb reprocessed the reads with MiXCR, giving one entry per CDR3 protein. Among around 360,000 distinct CDR3 sequences listed, nearly 35% were seen once. These receptors have no known antigen. The sample in question was cultured PBMCs, obtained from culture after CMV antigen stimulation. Source of these receptors: a human donor in good health (CMV status not recorded). Some clones in this sample may be carry-over from other donors' samples.

V is TRBV4-2 and J is TRBJ2-1, with a tentative D call TRBD2 (5 bases). Germline V CDR1 and CDR2: LGHNA, YNFKEQ. The CDR3 extends over 17 amino acids. Trimming shortened V by 4 bases and J by 0 bases, and 16 bases separated the two germline ends. CDR3 DNA: TGTGCCAGCAGCCCGGAGGAAGTAGGGAGCTCCTACAATGAGCAGTTCTTC. Protein: CASSPEEVGSSYNEQFF.

In this sample, this clonotype turned up a few times. This chain joins TRBV7-2 and TRBJ2-1; TRBD2 agrees at 10 bases. Germline CDR1 reads SGHTA; CDR2 reads FQGNSA. This CDR3 is built from 14 residues. V lost 7 bases and J lost 6; bases outside the gene matches: 6. The CDR3 DNA is TGTGCCAGCACCACACGGACTAGCGGCAATGAGCAGTTCTTC. Residues: CASTTRTSGNEQFF.

There are a few counts of this clonotype. The rearrangement joins TRBV7-2 to TRBJ1-1; D unresolved. Trimming removed 2 bases at V and 1 base at J, with 8 bases between. The CDR3 loop spans 14 amino acids. Germline V CDR1 and CDR2: SGHTA, FQGNSA. The CDR3 spells CASSLSLTNTEAFF. The CDR3 nucleotides read TGTGCCAGCAGCTTATCACTGACGAACACTGAAGCTTTCTTT. Drawing the rest from reference TRBV7-2 and TRBJ1-1, the complete variable domain is GAGVSQSPSNKVTEKGKDVELRCDPISGHTALYWYRQSLGQGLEFLIYFQGNSAPDKSGLPSDRFSAERTGGSVSTLTIQRTQQEDSAVYLCASSLSLTNTEAFFGQGTRLTVV.

This clonotype was seen only a few times. The chain employs TRBV7-8 and TRBJ1-2; a possible D gene is TRBD1 (5 bases). The CDR3 runs to 13 residues. Germline values: CDR1 SGHVS, CDR2 FQNEAQ. Trimming pared 11 bases from V and 0 bases from J, leaving 13 bases between. CDR3 loop: CAGQTAANYGYTF. CDR3 bases: TGTGCCGGCCAGACAGCAGCTAACTATGGCTACACCTTC.

This clonotype was seen at least ten times. The V and J genes are TRBV7-9 and TRBJ1-1; D remains unclear. Per the germline V gene, CDR1 is SEHNR and CDR2 is FQNEAQ (reference sequence). The CDR3 is made up of 13 amino acids. With 2 bases removed from V and 1 base from J, the gap between germline ends came to 5 bases. The CDR3 reads CASSLRENTEAFF. CDR3 DNA: TGTGCCAGCAGCTTACGGGAGAACACTGAAGCTTTCTTT. The full variable domain, completed using reference TRBV7-9 and TRBJ1-1, is DTGVSQNPRHKITKRGQNVTFRCDPISEHNRLYWYRQTLGQGPEFLTYFQNEAQLEKSRLLSDRFSAERPKGSFSTLEIQRTEQGDSAMYLCASSLRENTEAFFGQGTRLTVV.

V is TRBV19 and J is TRBJ1-2; D is unclear. In germline, CDR1 is LNHDA, CDR2 SQIVND (reference sequence). The CDR3 is made up of 14 amino acids. Trimming took off 5 bases at V and 4 bases at J, with 14 bases between the two ends. The CDR3 DNA follows: TGTGCCAGTAGTCCCGAGGCGCGTCTCTATGGCTACACCTTC. Translated: CASSPEARLYGYTF.

This chain joins TRBV6-5 and TRBJ1-5; 7 bases fit TRBD1. CDR1 MNHEY and CDR2 SVGAGI come from the germline V gene. CDR3 size: 14 residues. The junction had 8 bases not matched to a gene; V was cut back by 6 bases and J by 6 bases. CDR3 amino acids: CASSRGQKSQPQHF. CDR3 coding DNA: TGTGCCAGCAGCCGGGGACAGAAGAGTCAGCCCCAGCATTTT.

The table lists this clonotype with a few counts. This chain uses TRBV7-2 with TRBJ1-1; D is possibly TRBD1 (6 bases). The CDR3 length is 13 residues. Trimming stripped 5 bases from V and 5 bases from J, with 12 bases between. In germline, CDR1 is SGHTA, CDR2 FQGNSA. CDR3 DNA sequence: TGTGCCAGCAGCCTTTACAGGGAGACTGAAGCTTTCTTT. The encoded protein is CASSLYRETEAFF.

This clonotype was recorded at least ten times. J is TRBJ1-1 and V is TRBV7-2; D unclear. CDR3 size: 14 residues. Per germline, CDR1 SGHTA and CDR2 FQGNSA. V shed 1 base and J shed 0 bases, with 6 bases lying between them. CDR3 bases: TGTGCCAGCAGCTTAGGTAGATTGAACACTGAAGCTTTCTTT. It yields the protein CASSLGRLNTEAFF.

This clonotype was observed a few times. The chain joins TRBV7-6 to TRBJ2-7, with D perhaps TRBD2 (5 bases). V gave up 5 bases and J gave up 4 bases, with 18 bases separating them. The CDR3 length is 15 residues. The V gene's germline CDR1 is SGHVS and CDR2 FNYEAQ. The CDR3 DNA is TGTGCCAGCAGCCCGGGTCCAGCGGAGGAGTACGAGCAGTACTTC. This translates into CASSPGPAEEYEQYF.

The DNA for the CDR3 is TGTGCCAGCAGCCTAACGCGGGGGCACGGGAACACTGAAGCTTTCTTT. It codes for CASSLTRGHGNTEAFF. The chain has TRBV11-2 and TRBJ1-1; D perhaps matches TRBD1 (6 bases). Trimming took 5 bases from V and 1 from J, leaving 17 bases between them. Germline V lookup: CDR1 SGHAT, CDR2 FQNNGV. The CDR3 loop spans 16 amino acids.

The gene calls are TRBV20-1 and TRBJ2-2, with 8 bases fitting TRBD2. V shed 1 base and J 1 base; nucleotides not matched to a gene: 5. The length of the CDR3 is 16 residues. CDR1 is DFQATT and CDR2 is SNEGSKA in the germline V gene (reference sequence). DNA of the CDR3: TGCAGTGCTAGAGCGAGAACTAGCGGGAACACCGGGGAGCTGTTTTTT. Residues: CSARARTSGNTGELFF.

There are a few counts of this clonotype. The chain uses TRBV19 and TRBJ2-5, with D tentatively TRBD2 (6 bases). CDR3 length: 14 residues. Trimming took 3 bases from V and 7 from J, leaving 15 bases between them. From germline, CDR1 is LNHDA and CDR2 SQIVND (reference sequence). CDR3 nucleotides: TGTGCCAGTAGTATGGACTACCCGTTCGGGACCCAGTACTTC. It yields the protein CASSMDYPFGTQYF.

The J gene is TRBJ2-7, the V gene TRBV6-2 or TRBV6-3; D gene uncertain. V lost 4 bases to trimming and J lost 1 base, with 8 bases between them. CDR3 size: 13 residues. Germline loops: CDR1 MNHEY, CDR2 SVGEGT. The CDR3 loop reads CASSWKPSYEQYV. In DNA, the CDR3 is TGTGCCAGCAGTTGGAAGCCGTCCTACGAGCAGTACGTC.

This clonotype came up a few times. J is TRBJ2-4 and V is TRBV7-8, with D possibly being TRBD1 (5 bases). Per germline, CDR1 SGHVS and CDR2 FQNEAQ. The CDR3 extends over 16 amino acids. Between the trimmed V and J ends, which lost 5 bases and 2 bases, there was a span of 16 bases. CDR3 nucleotides: TGTGCCAGCAGCGCGAGGATAGGGGTATCCAAAAACATTCAGTACTTC. Amino acid sequence: CASSARIGVSKNIQYF.

In this sample, this clonotype turned up many times. The chain employs TRBV15 and TRBJ1-6; D remains ambiguous. Trimming left V 0 bases short and J 10 bases short, with 13 bases between. The length of the CDR3 is 15 residues. Germline V gene sequence: CDR1 LNHNV, CDR2 YYDKDF (reference sequence). The CDR3 region is CATSRDAKVGSPLHF. The CDR3 DNA reads as TGTGCCACCAGCAGAGATGCAAAGGTCGGCTCACCCCTCCACTTT.

There are a few counts of this clonotype. A read error may produce the germline difference seen at one junction end. This sequence joins TRBV12-3 or TRBV12-4 and TRBJ2-6; weak D call: TRBD1 (5 bases). The CDR3 consists of 15 residues. CDR3 in amino acids: CASTLRGPGANVLTF. Written as DNA, the CDR3 is TGTGCCAGCACTTTAAGGGGTCCTGGGGCCAACGTCCTGACTTTC.

This clonotype showed up just a few times. The chain is built from TRBV6-5 and TRBJ1-1; the D is unclear. V was cut by 2 bases and J by 1 base, with 5 bases left in between. The CDR3 covers 13 residues. Looked up from germline, CDR1 is MNHEY and CDR2 is SVGAGI. CDR3: CASSYLQNTEAFF. DNA for the CDR3: TGTGCCAGCAGTTACCTCCAGAACACTGAAGCTTTCTTT.

This clonotype was found many times. The genes are TRBV4-3 and TRBJ2-3; 7 bases line up with TRBD2. V was pared by 0 bases and J by 6 bases, with 6 bases of the junction left unmatched. Germline V lookup: CDR1 LGHNA, CDR2 YSLEER. The CDR3 is made up of 15 amino acids. CDR3 in DNA: TGCGCCAGCAGCCAAGATGCAGCGGGGTATGATACGCAGTATTTT. Encoded protein: CASSQDAAGYDTQYF.

This chain uses TRBV24-1 with TRBJ2-1, with 11 nucleotides matching TRBD2. From germline, CDR1 is KGHDR and CDR2 SFDVKD. Unmatched junction bases numbered 6, after V lost 4 bases and J lost 2 bases. The length of the CDR3 is 17 residues. This chain's CDR3 is CATSDPGTSGTYNEQFF. CDR3 nucleotide sequence: TGTGCCACCAGTGACCCCGGGACTAGCGGAACCTACAATGAGCAGTTCTTC.